Included here is one T cell receptor (beta chain) sequence, with context. There is no known antigen for this receptor. No much larger clone is present one base from it, and per-base qualities are unavailable. The CDR3 sequence holds 16 residues, the cysteine and phenylalanine included. The read is trimmed to its CDR3 DNA, 48 bases read in frame from base 1. At the junction V is shortened by 7 bases and J by 4 bases; bases outside the gene matches: 16. Reading the germline V gene (reference sequence) gives CDR1 LGHDT and CDR2 YNNKEL. The collaborating institutions used their own protocols to collect whole blood in K2EDTA tubes. For TCRbeta analysis, collaborator samples were shipped as frozen whole blood, as isolated PBMCs, or as DNA extracted from either sample type. The sample originates from a study of blood T cell repertoires in COVID-19 (dated by TCRdb to between 2020 and 2021). Regarding the complete study: Collaborator samples came from the United States, Italy and Spain and covered acute and convalescent phases of COVID-19. Where HLA class I and class II types were available, the types were taken from metadata supplied by the sample provider, not from assay-based typing. The samples were drawn from two sources: the first 160 participants of the ongoing ImmuneRACE study, and 950 to 1,500 subjects contributed by 6 global collaborators. The repertoires were released in a freely available public database intended as a resource for research on the immune response to SARS-CoV-2. Nearly every sample came with metadata listing a de-identified subject ID, COVID-19 status, age in years and sex. The prospective study material was composed of cDNA or gDNA derived from T cells, B-cell-depleted T cells, or PBMCs. The dataset comprised deeply sampled blood TCRbeta repertoires from subjects exposed to, actively infected with, or recovered from COVID-19.

TCRbeta CDR3 regions were amplified from genomic DNA using the immunoSEQ Assay, a bias-controlled multiplex PCR. The authors processed their data as follows. The number of nucleated cells in each sample was estimated by amplification of reference gene primers within the assay. To quantify the absolute abundance of each unique TCRbeta CDR3 rearrangement, sequence reads were collapsed and filtered. For each sample, productive Simpson clonality was calculated as the square root of Simpson's diversity index across productive rearrangements. Held by TCRdb, this immuneACCESS table contains in-frame sequences only and omits some clones. Under half of the omission traces to an unresolved V gene where checked; the cause of the rest is unknown. V and J calls and clone size are those listed in that table; D and trimming were worked out from the DNA. The table for this sample lists 35,000 to 45,000 clones; 88% of them were counted only once. The ten most abundant clones make up around a fifth of the sample.

The investigation overall reported the following: The quantity of clinical and demographic metadata differed by source and by participant and was supplied without curation.

The rearranged chain carries TRBV3-1 (or the pseudogene TRBV3-2) and TRBJ2-7; TRBD1 agrees with 7 junctional bases. The source of this sequence is a man between 65 and 85 years old with acute or convalescent COVID-19. Sequences were obtained from peripheral blood. The CDR3 is CASTSDGDRLLYEQYF. The nucleotides read TGTGCCAGCACCTCCGACGGGGACAGATTATTATACGAGCAGTACTTC.